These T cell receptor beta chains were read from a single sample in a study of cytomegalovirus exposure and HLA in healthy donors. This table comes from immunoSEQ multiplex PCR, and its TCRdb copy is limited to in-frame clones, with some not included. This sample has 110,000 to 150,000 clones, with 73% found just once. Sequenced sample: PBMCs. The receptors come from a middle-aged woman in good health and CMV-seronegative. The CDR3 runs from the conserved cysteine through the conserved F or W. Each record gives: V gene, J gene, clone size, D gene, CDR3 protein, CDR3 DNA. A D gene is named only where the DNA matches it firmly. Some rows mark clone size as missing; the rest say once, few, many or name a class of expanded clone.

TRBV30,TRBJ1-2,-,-,CAFTGNYGYTF,TGTGCCTTCACAGGGAACTATGGCTACACCTTC
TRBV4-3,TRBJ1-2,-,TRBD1,CASSQDPGTGYGYTF,TGCGCCAGCAGCCAGGACCCTGGGACAGGGTATGGCTACACCTTC
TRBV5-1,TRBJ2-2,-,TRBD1,CASSLGPTGGPNTGELFF,TGCGCCAGCAGCTTGGGGCCGACAGGGGGTCCGAACACCGGGGAGCTGTTTTTT
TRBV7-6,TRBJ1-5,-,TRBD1,CASSPLPGQGLIGNQPQHF,TGTGCCAGCAGCCCCCTTCCGGGACAGGGGCTGATAGGCAATCAGCCCCAGCATTTT
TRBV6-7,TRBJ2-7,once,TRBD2,CASSYKTLILAGDGEQYF,TGTGCCAGCAGTTACAAAACCCTCATTCTAGCGGGGGATGGCGAGCAGTACTTC
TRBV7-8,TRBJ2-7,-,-,CASSLDLAEYEQYF,TGTGCCAGCAGCTTAGATCTAGCAGAGTACGAGCAGTACTTC
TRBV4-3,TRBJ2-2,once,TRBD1,CASSHGTGVGELFF,TGCGCCAGCAGCCACGGGACAGGGGTCGGGGAGCTGTTTTTT
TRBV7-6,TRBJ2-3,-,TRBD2,CASSLLASGGITDTQYF,TGTGCCAGCAGCTTACTGGCTAGCGGGGGAATCACAGATACGCAGTATTTT
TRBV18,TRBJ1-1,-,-,CASSGQPNTEAFF,TGTGCCAGCTCAGGACAGCCAAACACTGAAGCTTTCTTT
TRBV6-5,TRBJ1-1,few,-,CASSYGGSMNTEAFF,TGTGCCAGCAGTTACGGAGGCAGCATGAACACTGAAGCTTTCTTT
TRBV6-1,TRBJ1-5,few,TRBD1,CASEPGQINQPQHF,TGTGCCAGCGAGCCGGGACAGATAAATCAGCCCCAGCATTTT
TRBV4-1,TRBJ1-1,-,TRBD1,CASRDRAGSTEAFF,TGCGCCAGCAGAGACAGGGCCGGCAGTACTGAAGCTTTCTTT
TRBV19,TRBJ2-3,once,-,CASSIHTMSTDTQYF,TGTGCCAGTAGTATACACACCATGAGCACAGATACGCAGTATTTT
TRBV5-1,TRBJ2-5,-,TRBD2,CASSLTRRGAERSESQYF,TGCGCCAGCAGCTTAACCCGGCGGGGGGCGGAGAGATCAGAGTCCCAGTACTTC
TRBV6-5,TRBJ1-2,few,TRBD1,CASSFGQGITLGYTF,TGTGCCAGCAGCTTTGGACAGGGGATCACTTTGGGCTACACCTTC
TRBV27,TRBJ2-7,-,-,CASSFSGAYEQYF,TGTGCCAGCAGTTTTTCGGGGGCCTACGAGCAGTACTTC
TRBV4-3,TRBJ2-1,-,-,CASSPSGLFSYNEQFF,TGCGCCAGCAGCCCATCAGGACTGTTCTCCTACAATGAGCAGTTCTTC
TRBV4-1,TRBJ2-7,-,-,CASSQGGTENYEQYF,TGCGCCAGCAGCCAGGGCGGGACAGAAAACTACGAGCAGTACTTC
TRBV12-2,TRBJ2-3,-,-,CASRLRQGPDTQYF,TGTGCAAGTCGCCTTCGCCAGGGGCCAGATACGCAGTATTTT
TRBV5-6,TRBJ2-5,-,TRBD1,CASSLYIRGLETQYF,TGTGCCAGCAGCTTATATATCAGGGGGCTGGAGACCCAGTACTTC
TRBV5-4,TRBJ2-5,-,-,CASSSEPRGEETQYF,TGTGCCAGCAGCTCAGAGCCCCGCGGGGAAGAGACCCAGTACTTC
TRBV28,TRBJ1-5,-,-,CASLGSRGNQPQHF,TGTGCCAGCCTGGGGAGTAGGGGCAATCAGCCCCAGCATTTT